The 4 T cell receptor beta chains given below trace back to one sample, sequenced in a study of PD-L1 blockade in urothelial cancer. Documented time point: pretreatment peripheral blood. TCRdb keeps only in-frame clones here, not all; method: immunoSEQ multiplex PCR. Of about 63,000 clones in the sample, 75% to 85% were seen once. The sample was PBMCs, taken around atezolizumab (anti-PD-L1) treatment. The receptors shown here come from an older man with urothelial cancer.

The sample holds a few counts of this clone. The chain uses TRBV29-1 and TRBJ1-2; TRBD1 might be the D (5 bases). From germline, CDR1 is SQVTM and CDR2 ANQGSEA. Trimming cost V 4 bases and J 14 bases, with 14 bases left between them. This CDR3 is built from 10 residues. The CDR3 is CSVVSGQATF. The CDR3 coding sequence is TGCAGCGTTGTATCAGGGCAAGCTACCTTC. Supplemented by reference TRBV29-1 and TRBJ1-2, the full variable domain reads SAVISQKPSRDICQRGTSLTIQCQVDSQVTMMFWYRQQPGQSLTLIATANQGSEATYESGFVIDKFPISRPNLTFSTLTVSNMSPEDSSIYLCSVVSGQATFGSGTRLTVV.

This clone was detected many times. The rearrangement uses TRBV7-9 and TRBJ2-3; 12 bases align to TRBD2. Germline CDR1 reads SEHNR; CDR2 reads FQNEAQ (reference sequence). V lost 7 bases to trimming and J lost 3 bases; unmatched junction nucleotides: 5. The CDR3 is 15 amino acids. The CDR3 spells CASTRLAGGTDTQYF. The CDR3 region has the DNA TGTGCCAGCACCCGTCTAGCGGGAGGGACAGATACGCAGTATTTT.

The genes are TRBV6-1 and TRBJ1-5; 8 positions agree with TRBD1. Trimming took 1 base from V and 7 from J; bases not matched to a gene: 0. CDR1 MNHNS and CDR2 SASEGT come from the germline V gene. The CDR3 consists of 13 residues. In DNA, the CDR3 is TGTGCCAGCAGTGAAGGACAGGGGCAGCCCCAGCATTTT. This gives the protein CASSEGQGQPQHF.

This chain links TRBV11-2 with TRBJ2-7; 8 bases map to TRBD1. This CDR3 spans 15 amino acids. V was pared by 1 base and J by 0 bases, with 2 bases of the junction left unmatched. Germline V gene data show CDR1 as SGHAT and CDR2 as FQNNGV. The CDR3 region is CASSLGTGPSYEQYF. CDR3 coding DNA: TGTGCCAGCAGCTTAGGGACAGGGCCCTCCTACGAGCAGTACTTC.